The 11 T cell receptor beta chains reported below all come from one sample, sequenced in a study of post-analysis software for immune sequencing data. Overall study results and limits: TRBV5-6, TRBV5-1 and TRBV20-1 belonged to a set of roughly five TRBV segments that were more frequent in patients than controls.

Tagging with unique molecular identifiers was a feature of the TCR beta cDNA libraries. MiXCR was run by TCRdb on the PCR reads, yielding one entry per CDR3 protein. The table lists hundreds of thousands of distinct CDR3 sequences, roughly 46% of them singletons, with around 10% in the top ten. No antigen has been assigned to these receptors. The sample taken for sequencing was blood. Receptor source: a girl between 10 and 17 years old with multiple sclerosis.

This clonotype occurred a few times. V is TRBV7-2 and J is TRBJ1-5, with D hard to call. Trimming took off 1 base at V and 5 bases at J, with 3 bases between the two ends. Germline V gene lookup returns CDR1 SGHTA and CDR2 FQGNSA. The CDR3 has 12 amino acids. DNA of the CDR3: TGTGCCAGCAGCTTAGGGGATCAGCCCCAGCATTTT. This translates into CASSLGDQPQHF. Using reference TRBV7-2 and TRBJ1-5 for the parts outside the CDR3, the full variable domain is GAGVSQSPSNKVTEKGKDVELRCDPISGHTALYWYRQSLGQGLEFLIYFQGNSAPDKSGLPSDRFSAERTGGSVSTLTIQRTQQEDSAVYLCASSLGDQPQHFGDGTRLSIL.

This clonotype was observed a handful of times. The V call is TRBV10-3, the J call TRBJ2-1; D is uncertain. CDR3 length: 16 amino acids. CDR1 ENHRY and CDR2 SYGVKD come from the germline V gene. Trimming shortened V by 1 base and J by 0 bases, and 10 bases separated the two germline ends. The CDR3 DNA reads TGTGCCATCAGTGAGTTGCGTATCGTCTCCTACAATGAGCAGTTCTTC. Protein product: CAISELRIVSYNEQFF.

CDR3: CASSQSGSRYNEQFF. The CDR3 DNA is TGTGCCAGCAGCCAATCCGGGTCCAGATACAATGAGCAGTTCTTC. The J gene is TRBJ2-1, the V gene TRBV7-2, with D unclear. This CDR3 spans 15 amino acids. Looked up from germline, CDR1 is SGHTA and CDR2 is FQGNSA. V lost 5 bases and J 4 bases, leaving 15 bases between the germline ends.

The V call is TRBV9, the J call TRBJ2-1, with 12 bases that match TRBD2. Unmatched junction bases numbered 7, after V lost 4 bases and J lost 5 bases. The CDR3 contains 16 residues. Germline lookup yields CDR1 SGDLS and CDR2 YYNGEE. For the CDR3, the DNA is TGTGCCAGCAGCCCCACCGGGACTAGCGGGCACAATGAGCAGTTCTTC. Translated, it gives CASSPTGTSGHNEQFF.

The CDR3 DNA reads as TGTGCCAGCAGCTTAGGGATGGCTAGCGGGAGAGGGCACTACGAGCAGTACTTC. Residues: CASSLGMASGRGHYEQYF. The chain couples TRBV7-2 to TRBJ2-4, with 10 bases matching TRBD2. The J call is doubtful: the DNA matches TRBJ2-7 better. The CDR3 runs to 18 residues. Germline V gives CDR1 SGHTA, CDR2 FQGNSA.

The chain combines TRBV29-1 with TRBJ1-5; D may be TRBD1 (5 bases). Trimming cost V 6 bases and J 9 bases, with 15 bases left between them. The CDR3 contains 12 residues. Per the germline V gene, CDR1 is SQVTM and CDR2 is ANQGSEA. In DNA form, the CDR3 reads TGCAGCGTAGGATGGGCAGGGCTGCCCCAGCATTTT. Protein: CSVGWAGLPQHF.

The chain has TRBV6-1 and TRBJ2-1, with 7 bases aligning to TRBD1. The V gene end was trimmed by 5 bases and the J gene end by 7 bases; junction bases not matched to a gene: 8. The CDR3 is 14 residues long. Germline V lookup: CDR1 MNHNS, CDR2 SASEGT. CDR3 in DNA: TGTGCCAGCAGTCGACGGGACAGCCCTAATGAGCAGTTCTTC. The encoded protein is CASSRRDSPNEQFF.

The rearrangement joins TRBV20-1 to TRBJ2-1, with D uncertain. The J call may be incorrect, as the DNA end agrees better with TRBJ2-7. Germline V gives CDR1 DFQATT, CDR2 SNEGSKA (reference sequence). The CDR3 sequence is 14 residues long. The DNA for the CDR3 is TGCAGTGCTTCCCGTGCGGACCTTCCCTACGAGCAGTACTTC. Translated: CSASRADLPYEQYF.

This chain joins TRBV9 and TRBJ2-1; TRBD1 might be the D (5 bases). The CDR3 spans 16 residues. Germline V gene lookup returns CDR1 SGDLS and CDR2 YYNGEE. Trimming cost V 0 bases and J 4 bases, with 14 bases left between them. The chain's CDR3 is CASSVAFRRGYNEQFF. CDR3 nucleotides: TGTGCCAGCAGCGTAGCCTTCCGAAGGGGATACAATGAGCAGTTCTTC.

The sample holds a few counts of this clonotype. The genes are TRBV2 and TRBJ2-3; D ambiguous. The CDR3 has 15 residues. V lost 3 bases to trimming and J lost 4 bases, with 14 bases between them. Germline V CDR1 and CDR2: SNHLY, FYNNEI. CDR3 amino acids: CASSDVGFDADTQYF. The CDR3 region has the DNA TGTGCCAGCAGTGATGTAGGGTTCGATGCAGATACGCAGTATTTT.

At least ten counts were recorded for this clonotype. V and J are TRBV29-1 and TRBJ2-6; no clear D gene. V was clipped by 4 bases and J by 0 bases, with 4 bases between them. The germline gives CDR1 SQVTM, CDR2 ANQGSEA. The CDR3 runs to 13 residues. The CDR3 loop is CSVAGSGANVLTF. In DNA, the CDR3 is TGCAGCGTTGCAGGCTCTGGGGCCAACGTCCTGACTTTC.